Below, 8 T cell receptor beta chains from the same sample are listed, as sequenced in a study of T cells expressing NK-cell markers (TCRdb year 2020). The library came from 5' RACE. Sequencing used an Illumina HiSeq 2000. The reads went through TCRdb reprocessing, and each CDR3 protein sequence gets one entry with no DNA. The sample table gives 550,000 to 600,000 distinct CDR3 sequences. The ten most abundant clones make up 3.5% to 4.5% of the sample. The sequencing sample was made of blood T cells: a sorted CD56 or NKG2C T cell subset, CD4+ or CD8+ T cells, or bulk PBMC T cells (not recorded which). These receptor sequences come from a young man in good health. Donor details come from another sample of the same person, matched by shared clones.

This sequence joins TRBV12-3 or TRBV12-4 and TRBJ2-2; as DNA is missing, the TRBD1 call by TCRdb cannot be tested. CDR3 length equals 18 residues. CDR3 region: CASTNKHADRGNTGELFF.

The chain couples TRBV5-5 to TRBJ1-5. Per germline, CDR1 SGHKS and CDR2 YYEKEE (reference sequence). There are 16 residues in the CDR3. The CDR3 spells CASSLDTGTFNQPQHF.

The chain employs TRBV4-1 and TRBJ2-3; TCRdb proposes TRBD2, but this gene call is untestable without DNA. CDR3 length: 14 residues. Germline CDR1 reads MGHRA; CDR2 reads YSYEKL. CDR3 sequence: CASSQVPEGSTQYF.

The V gene is TRBV24-1, the J gene TRBJ2-2. The CDR3 consists of 16 residues. Germline V gene lookup returns CDR1 KGHDR and CDR2 SFDVKD. The CDR3 sequence is CATSDLRWAGTGELFF.

The rearrangement joins TRBV27 to TRBJ2-5; TCRdb calls TRBD2, which cannot be checked without DNA. CDR3 length: 15 amino acids. Germline V gene lookup returns CDR1 MNHEY and CDR2 SMNVEV (reference sequence). The CDR3 region is CASSPSGGEVRTQYF.

This chain connects TRBV20-1 to TRBJ1-1. The CDR3 has 15 residues. CDR1 is DFQATT and CDR2 is SNEGSKA in the germline V gene (reference sequence). The chain's CDR3 is CSARVREVVNTEAFF.

The V gene is TRBV29-1, the J gene TRBJ2-1; TCRdb picks TRBD2, but there is no DNA to check that call. Germline V CDR1 and CDR2: SQVTM, ANQGSEA. CDR3 size: 14 residues. This CDR3 is CSVVRGLSGGEQFF.

The rearrangement joins TRBV5-1 to TRBJ2-1; TCRdb's D call, TRBD2, is unchecked because there is no DNA. Germline lookup yields CDR1 SGHRS and CDR2 YFSETQ. CDR3 length equals 17 residues. The CDR3 here is CASSSDPTSGRYNEQFF.